This entry concerns a single T cell receptor (beta chain). This sample is drawn from a study of patients and donors after allogeneic stem cell transplantation. Germline values: CDR1 MDHEN, CDR2 SYDVKM. This CDR3 contains 12 residues. V was shortened by 6 bases and J by 3 bases, with 9 bases between the two germline ends. TCRdb processed the RT-PCR reads anew with MiXCR; each CDR3 protein has one entry. Of over 30,000 distinct CDR3 sequences listed, 35% to 40% are singletons. The gene calls are TRBV28 and TRBJ2-7; D gene uncertain. The TCR comes from a human donor who was either an allogeneic HSCT recipient or a stem cell or donor lymphocyte infusion donor (not recorded which). It is not recorded whose cells these are; they may come from a transplant donor. Material for sequencing was blood, either unsorted or a sorted T cell fraction (not recorded which). CDR3 amino acids: CASRDGIYEQYF. The CDR3 DNA follows: TGTGCCAGCAGGGACGGAATCTACGAGCAGTACTTC.